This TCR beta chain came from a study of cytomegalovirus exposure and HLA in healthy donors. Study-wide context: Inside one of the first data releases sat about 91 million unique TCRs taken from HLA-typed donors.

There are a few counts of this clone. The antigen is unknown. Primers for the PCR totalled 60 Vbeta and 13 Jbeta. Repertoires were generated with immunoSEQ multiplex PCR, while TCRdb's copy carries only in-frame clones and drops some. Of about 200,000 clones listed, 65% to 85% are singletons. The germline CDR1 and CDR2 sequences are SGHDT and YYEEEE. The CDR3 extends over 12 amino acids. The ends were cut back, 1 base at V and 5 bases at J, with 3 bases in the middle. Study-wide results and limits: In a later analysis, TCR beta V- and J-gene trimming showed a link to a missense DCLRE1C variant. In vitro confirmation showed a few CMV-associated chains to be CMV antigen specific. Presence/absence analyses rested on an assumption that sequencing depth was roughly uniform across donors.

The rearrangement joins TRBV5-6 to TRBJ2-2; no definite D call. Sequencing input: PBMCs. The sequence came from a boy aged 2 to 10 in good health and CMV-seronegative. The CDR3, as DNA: TGTGCCAGCAGCTTGCTGACCGGGGAGCTGTTTTTT. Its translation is CASSLLTGELFF.